This is a list of T cell receptor beta chains from one sample in a study. TCRdb itself ran the 5' RACE reads through MiXCR, one entry per CDR3 protein. The repertoire has some 32,000 distinct CDR3 sequences, approximately 25% of them found once; the top ten carry around 4%. Specimen: memory CD4+ T cells sorted from blood. The receptor source for this set is a female donor with breast cancer. Each CDR3 is given with its conserved first and last residue. The D gene is left open where the match is weak. A row's size may be missing; if present it is once, few, many or a size class.

J gene	V gene	clone size	D gene	CDR3 DNA	CDR3 protein
TRBJ2-1	TRBV4-3	few	.	TGCGCCAGCAGCAGCCGCTGGGGGGAGGCCTACAATGAGCAGTTCTTC	CASSSRWGEAYNEQFF
TRBJ1-1	TRBV7-9	.	.	TGTGCCAGCACCGAGAAAGTCACTGAAGCTTTCTTT	CASTEKVTEAFF
TRBJ2-1	TRBV12-3/TRBV12-4	many	.	TGTGCCAGCAGCTCCATGGCCAATGAGCAGTTCTTC	CASSSMANEQFF
TRBJ2-5	TRBV5-1	medium-sized	TRBD2	TGCGCCAGCAGCTTGCAATTTGCGGGAGCAGAGACCCAGTACTTC	CASSLQFAGAETQYF
TRBJ2-1	TRBV9	.	.	TGTGCCAGCGGCCCTGGGATAGGGGAGGGGGAAAATGAGCAGTTCTTC	CASGPGIGEGENEQFF
TRBJ1-4	TRBV7-9	many	TRBD1	TGTGCCAGCAGCTCGACAGGGGTTGAAAAACTGTTTTTT	CASSSTGVEKLFF
TRBJ2-3	TRBV6-6	few	.	TGTGCCAGCAGTACCTCCGGGGCCACCAACACGCAGTATTTT	CASSTSGATNTQYF
TRBJ1-2	TRBV18	few	.	TGTGCCAGCTCCCTTCGACGGGGGCCCTATGGCTACACCTTC	CASSLRRGPYGYTF
TRBJ1-1	TRBV6-5	.	.	TGTGCCAGCAGTTTACAGGGTTTGAACACTGAAGCTTTCTTT	CASSLQGLNTEAFF
TRBJ2-1	TRBV4-2	few	.	TGTGCCAGCAGCCAAGCTGTTAGAGAAGGTCGGGGTGAGCAGTTCTTC	CASSQAVREGRGEQFF
TRBJ2-7	TRBV4-3	.	TRBD2	TGCGCCAGCAGCCAAGAACGGTTTGGACTAGCTTACGAGCAGTACTTC	CASSQERFGLAYEQYF
TRBJ2-3	TRBV7-3	many	.	TGTGCCAGCAGCTCGGGCGGGTCCACAGATACGCAGTATTTT	CASSSGGSTDTQYF
TRBJ2-1	TRBV4-2	few	TRBD2	TGTGCCAGCAACCCCCGGGGACTAGCGGGCGATGAGCAGTTCTTC	CASNPRGLAGDEQFF
TRBJ2-3	TRBV27	many	TRBD2	TGTGCCAGCAGTATCCTAGCGGGGCGAATCACAGATACGCAGTATTTT	CASSILAGRITDTQYF
TRBJ2-7	TRBV5-1	many	.	TGCGCCAGCAGCTACGGGACGGGAAGCTCCTACGAGCAGTACTTC	CASSYGTGSSYEQYF
TRBJ2-3	TRBV4-1	medium-sized	.	TGCGCCAGCAGCCAAGGAACAGGGCTCACAGATACGCAGTATTTT	CASSQGTGLTDTQYF
TRBJ1-4	TRBV7-6	few	.	TGTGCCAGCAGCCCTCGGGCAGGAGAGAATGAAAAACTGTTTTTT	CASSPRAGENEKLFF
TRBJ2-1	TRBV6-5	.	.	TGTGCCAGCAGTTACGGCGGGAACTACAATGAGCAGTTCTTC	CASSYGGNYNEQFF
TRBJ2-7	TRBV3-1	.	.	TGTGCCGGCAGCCTAGGGTACGAGCAGTACTTC	CAGSLGYEQYF
TRBJ1-5	TRBV6-5	many	.	TGTGCCAGCAGTTTGGGTAGCAATCAGCCCCAGCATTTT	CASSLGSNQPQHF
TRBJ2-3	TRBV12-3/TRBV12-4	.	.	TGTGCCAGCGGTTTATCGGCTAGCGGCACAGATACGCAGTATTTT	CASGLSASGTDTQYF
TRBJ1-5	TRBV4-1	.	TRBD1	TGCGCCAGCAGCCCTTCCGGTGGACAGGGCGATCAGCCCCAGCAATTT	CASSPSGGQGDQPQQF
TRBJ2-3	TRBV20-1	.	TRBD2	TGCAGTGCTAGACCTAGCGGGGGAGCTAGCACAGATACGCAGTATTTT	CSARPSGGASTDTQYF
TRBJ1-5	TRBV28	.	.	TGTGCCAGCCAAGAAACAGGAGAGCAGCCCCAGCATTTT	CASQETGEQPQHF
TRBJ2-3	TRBV5-6	many	.	TGTGCCAGCAGCCCCCCCGCGCTGGGCACAGATACGCAGTATTTT	CASSPPALGTDTQYF
TRBJ2-7	TRBV25-1	few	.	TGTGCCAGCAGTGAATCTGGCCCCGGATACGAGCAGTACTTC	CASSESGPGYEQYF
TRBJ2-3	TRBV7-3	.	TRBD2	TGTGCCAGCAGCTTAGCGACTAGCGGGACGCAGTATTTT	CASSLATSGTQYF
TRBJ2-5	TRBV7-9	.	TRBD1	TGTGCCAGCAGCTCCGGACAGGGTATCGAGACCCAGTACTTC	CASSSGQGIETQYF
TRBJ1-1	TRBV4-1	many	.	TGCGCCAGCAGCCAAGAAAGGTCCGGGGCCTTTGAAGCTTTCTTT	CASSQERSGAFEAFF
TRBJ2-7	TRBV30	.	TRBD2	TGTACCTGGAGACGACTAGCGGGCTACGAGCAGTACTTC	CTWRRLAGYEQYF
TRBJ2-1	TRBV7-6	few	TRBD2	TGTGCCGGCAGCGGCCTAGCGGGGGGGAAAAATGAGCAGTTCTTC	CAGSGLAGGKNEQFF
TRBJ2-1	TRBV29-1	few	.	TGCAGCGCCGAGCGGTTCGAATACAATGAGCAGTTCTTC	CSAERFEYNEQFF
TRBJ2-7	TRBV5-4	few	.	TGTGCCAGCAGCTTGCGCTCCTACGAGCAGTACTTC	CASSLRSYEQYF
TRBJ2-5	TRBV7-9	few	TRBD2	TGTGCCAGCAGGTCGCCGGGGGGAGAGACCCAGTACTTC	CASRSPGGETQYF
TRBJ2-4	TRBV4-1	.	TRBD2	TGCGCCAGCAGCCAAGACTGGGGAGGGCTCAGGGCCAAAAACATTCAGTACTTC	CASSQDWGGLRAKNIQYF
TRBJ2-7	TRBV9	medium-sized	.	TGTGCCAGCAGCGTAGGGGGCGGGACCTACGAGCAGTACTTC	CASSVGGGTYEQYF